Presented here are 17 T cell receptor beta chains from one specimen sequenced in a study of regulatory T cells in long-lasting Graves disease. Researchers made TCR beta libraries by using iRepertoire HTBI primers and running Arm-PCR on CDR3 regions. TCRdb analysed the multiplex PCR reads with MiXCR anew, one entry per CDR3 protein. The sample has approximately 440,000 distinct CDR3 sequences, 23% seen once. As for time point: persistent/refractory GD, antithyroid drugs over 5 years with positive TRAb. After RNA was extracted from PBMCs, the TCR library was made from it. The source material was peripheral blood mononuclear cells (PBMCs), sampled when the disease was refractory, from a patient treated with antithyroid drugs. These receptors all stem from a female donor with Graves disease.

Many counts were recorded for this clonotype. The junction departs from germline at one end; a sequencing error may be responsible. V and J are TRBV7-2 and TRBJ2-7; 7 bases agree with TRBD2. Germline V gene lookup returns CDR1 SGHTA and CDR2 FQGNSA. CDR3 length: 15 amino acids. The CDR3 DNA is TGTGCCAGCAGCCCCCCGGGACTACCCTCCCACGAGCAGTACTTC. This gives the protein CASSPPGLPSHEQYF. Full variable domain (rest looked up from reference TRBV7-2 and TRBJ2-7): GAGVSQSPSNKVTEKGKDVELRCDPISGHTALYWYRQSLGQGLEFLIYFQGNSAPDKSGLPSDRFSAERTGGSVSTLTIQRTQQEDSAVYLCASSPPGLPSHEQYFGPGTRLTVT.

This clonotype was detected a few times. J is TRBJ1-5 and V is TRBV6-1; 9 nucleotides match TRBD1. This CDR3 contains 15 residues. V was clipped by 5 bases and J by 2 bases; unmatched bases: 4. Per the germline V gene, CDR1 is MNHNS and CDR2 is SASEGT. Written as DNA, the CDR3 is TGTGCCAGCAGTCCCCGGGACAGGGGCAATCAGCCCCAGCATTTT. The encoded protein is CASSPRDRGNQPQHF.

This clonotype came up many times. The chain uses TRBV2 and TRBJ1-1; no reliable D call. Deletions cut 1 base from V and 0 bases from J, with 12 bases between. This CDR3 spans 16 amino acids. CDR1 SNHLY and CDR2 FYNNEI come from the germline V gene. The CDR3 DNA reads TGTGCCAGCAGTGAAGAGTCAGGCGCCTTGAACACTGAAGCTTTCTTT. Its protein product is CASSEESGALNTEAFF.

This chain joins TRBV7-9 and TRBJ2-7; 13 bases are shared with TRBD2. This CDR3 has 23 amino acids. Unmatched junction bases numbered 22, after V lost 0 bases and J lost 2 bases. Germline CDR1 SEHNR, CDR2 FQNEAQ (reference sequence). The CDR3: CASSLAASVTGLAGVLGPYEQYF. The CDR3 nucleotides are TGTGCCAGCAGCTTAGCGGCCTCCGTAACAGGACTAGCGGGAGTCCTCGGGCCCTACGAGCAGTACTTC.

This clonotype was detected ten times or more. The chain employs TRBV7-2 and TRBJ2-5, with unresolved D. The length of the CDR3 is 13 residues. Per the germline V gene, CDR1 is SGHTA and CDR2 is FQGNSA. Trimming left V 1 base short and J 2 bases short, with 5 bases between. Written as DNA, the CDR3 is TGTGCCAGCAGCTTAGTACAACAAGAGACCCAGTACTTC. Its translation: CASSLVQQETQYF.

This clonotype turned up a few times. The chain has TRBV24-1 and TRBJ2-5; the D gene is possibly TRBD1 (6 bases). V was pared by 4 bases and J by 7 bases, with 21 bases between. Germline assignment: CDR1 KGHDR and CDR2 SFDVKD. This CDR3 has 16 residues. The CDR3 sequence: CATSDARDKPFGTQYF. CDR3 sequence (DNA): TGTGCCACCAGTGACGCGAGGGACAAGCCTTTTGGGACCCAGTACTTC.

The rearrangement links TRBV7-9 to TRBJ1-2; 12 bases line up with TRBD1. The CDR3 sequence is 17 residues long. CDR1 and CDR2 from the germline V gene are SEHNR and FQNEAQ (reference sequence). Unmatched junction bases numbered 14, after V lost 6 bases and J lost 6 bases. For the CDR3, the DNA is TGTGCCAGCAGTGGCGCGATGGGGACAGGGGGCTACAATGGCTACACCTTC. Translated, it gives CASSGAMGTGGYNGYTF.

This clonotype showed up just a few times. The rearrangement joins TRBV24-1 to TRBJ2-2; 8 nucleotides match TRBD1. Germline-derived CDR1 and CDR2 are KGHDR and SFDVKD. The V gene end was trimmed by 0 bases and the J gene end by 7 bases; junction bases not matched to a gene: 6. This CDR3 contains 16 residues. The chain's CDR3 is CATSDLRQGAIGELFF. CDR3 in DNA: TGTGCCACCAGTGATTTGAGGCAGGGGGCAATCGGGGAGCTGTTTTTT.

This clonotype was seen repeatedly, ten times or more. V gene TRBV29-1 combines with J gene TRBJ2-4; 7 bases map to TRBD2. The V gene end was trimmed by 6 bases and the J gene end by 2 bases; junction bases not matched to a gene: 4. Germline CDR1 is SQVTM and CDR2 is ANQGSEA. The CDR3 is 13 amino acids. CDR3 nucleotides: TGCAGCGTCCTGGGGGGGACCAAAAACATTCAGTACTTC. It encodes CSVLGGTKNIQYF.

The CDR3 sequence is CSANRGERGREQYF. The CDR3 coding sequence is TGCAGTGCTAACAGGGGAGAACGGGGCCGCGAGCAGTACTTC. The rearrangement uses TRBV20-1 and TRBJ2-7; 7 positions agree with TRBD1. The germline gives CDR1 DFQATT, CDR2 SNEGSKA (reference sequence). V lost 4 bases, J lost 6 bases, and 12 bases stayed unmatched. The CDR3 extends over 14 amino acids.

At least ten counts were recorded for this clonotype. The chain recombines TRBV28 with TRBJ1-1; 8 nucleotides match TRBD1. Germline lookup yields CDR1 MDHEN and CDR2 SYDVKM. Trimming cost V 6 bases and J 4 bases; bases outside gene matches: 7. The CDR3 consists of 14 residues. The CDR3 reads CASRGQGSSTEAFF. The DNA of the CDR3 is TGTGCCAGCAGAGGACAGGGCTCGAGCACTGAAGCTTTCTTT.

The CDR3: CASSPGTDPQANYGYTF. CDR3 nucleotides: TGCGCCAGCAGCCCGGGGACGGATCCTCAAGCTAACTATGGCTACACCTTC. This chain joins TRBV5-1 and TRBJ1-2; perhaps TRBD1 as D (5 bases). Trimming removed 4 bases from V and 0 bases from J, with 19 bases in between. CDR3 length: 17 amino acids. Looked up from germline, CDR1 is SGHRS and CDR2 is YFSETQ.

With regard to this clonotype: A much larger clonotype is one base distant, so this may be a read error. The rearrangement uses TRBV29-1 and TRBJ2-7; D remains unclear. V gave up 4 bases and J gave up 0 bases, with 16 bases separating them. This CDR3 is built from 15 residues. Germline V gives CDR1 SQVTM, CDR2 ANQGSEA. CDR3 protein: CSVGDPKSGSYEQYF. The CDR3, as DNA: TGCAGCGTTGGAGATCCAAAATCTGGCTCCTACGAGCAGTACTTC.

This clonotype has more than one count but fewer than ten. V and J are TRBV19 and TRBJ1-1; 7 positions match TRBD1. The CDR3 covers 13 residues. Germline V lookup: CDR1 LNHDA, CDR2 SQIVND (reference sequence). The V gene end was trimmed by 1 base and the J gene end by 9 bases; junction bases not matched to a gene: 5. In DNA, the CDR3 is TGTGCCAGTAGTATAGCCAGGGGGGAAAAAGCTTTCTTT. This encodes CASSIARGEKAFF. The entire variable domain, with the rest obtained from reference TRBV19 and TRBJ1-1, is as follows: DGGITQSPKYLFRKEGQNVTLSCEQNLNHDAMYWYRQDPGQGLRLIYYSQIVNDFQKGDIAEGYSVSREKKESFPLTVTSAQKNPTAFYLCASSIARGEKAFFGQGTRLTVV.

This chain joins TRBV5-6 and TRBJ2-5; no clear D gene. Trimming shortened V by 2 bases and J by 5 bases, and 10 bases separated the two germline ends. CDR1 and CDR2 from the germline V gene are SGHDT and YYEEEE. This CDR3 is 13 amino acids long. CDR3 bases: TGTGCCAGCAGCTTCAATAGGGTTGAGACCCAGTACTTC. Translated: CASSFNRVETQYF.

The table lists this clonotype with a few counts. The V gene is TRBV6-1, the J gene TRBJ2-3, with 7 positions matching TRBD2. V was clipped by 7 bases and J by 5 bases; unmatched bases: 9. CDR3 length: 14 residues. The germline V gene encodes CDR1 MNHNS and CDR2 SASEGT. CDR3 coding DNA: TGTGCCAGCAAATTTGGACTAGTCGGAGATACGCAGTATTTT. As protein: CASKFGLVGDTQYF.

The chain joins TRBV28 to TRBJ1-5; D is possibly TRBD1 (5 bases). Germline loops: CDR1 MDHEN, CDR2 SYDVKM. The ends were cut back, 3 bases at V and 1 base at J, with 13 bases in the middle. There are 16 residues in the CDR3. The CDR3 protein is CASSLGGARSNQPQHF. CDR3 DNA: TGTGCCAGCAGTTTGGGCGGGGCGCGGAGCAATCAGCCCCAGCATTTT.